This record concerns one TCR beta chain sequence. The CDR3 covers 13 residues. Trimming took 3 bases from V and 8 from J, leaving 13 bases between them. CDR1 and CDR2 from the germline V gene are SGHTA and FQGNSA. These data come from a study of blood T cell repertoires in COVID-19. Looking at the study overall: Samples of COVID-19 (acute and convalescent) were obtained from the United States, Italy and Spain.

Measured with immunoSEQ multiplex PCR; TCRdb has only the in-frame clones, and not every one. The profile shows some 70,000 clones, roughly 87% of them singletons. V is TRBV7-2 and J is TRBJ1-1; D ambiguous. Sequencing was carried out using peripheral blood. The TCR originated in a man aged 80 or over with acute or convalescent COVID-19. The CDR3 loop reads CASSLRRPGEAFF. CDR3 coding DNA: TGTGCCAGCAGCTTGAGGCGTCCGGGGGAAGCTTTCTTT.